The rows below give T cell receptor beta chains drawn from one sample of a study of blood T cell repertoires in COVID-19. Data came from immunoSEQ multiplex PCR; TCRdb stores just in-frame clones and leaves some out. Here the sample spans roughly 300,000 clones, around 92% being singletons. Sequenced input: peripheral blood. These receptors were collected from a woman younger than 45 with COVID-19, enrolled during active disease. CDR3s include the opening cysteine and the closing phenylalanine or tryptophan. The D gene is left open where the match is weak. Clone size is given for some rows only: seen once, a few or many times, or a class if the clone is expanded.

j_gene | d_gene | v_gene | abundance | CDR3nt | CDR3aa
TRBJ2-7 | - | TRBV6-2/TRBV6-3 | - | TGTGCCAGCAGCCGCGGACAGTCCGAGCAGTACTTC | CASSRGQSEQYF
TRBJ1-4 | - | TRBV18 | - | TGTGCCAGCTCACCGCGATGGGGGGACGCAGATGAAAAACTGTTTTTT | CASSPRWGDADEKLFF
TRBJ1-6 | TRBD1 | TRBV15 | once | TGTGCCACCAGCAGAGATTTCAGACAGGGGAATTCACCCCTCCACTTT | CATSRDFRQGNSPLHF
TRBJ1-3 | TRBD1 | TRBV6-6 | - | TGTGCCAGCAGTTACGCCCGAGGGACAGATGGAAACACCATATATTTT | CASSYARGTDGNTIYF
TRBJ2-7 | TRBD2 | TRBV30 | - | TGTGCCTGGAGCCCAGAGGGGAGCGGGGGATTTGAGCAGTACTTC | CAWSPEGSGGFEQYF
TRBJ1-3 | - | TRBV24-1 | - | TGTGCCACCGAGGGACTTGGAAACACCATATATTTT | CATEGLGNTIYF
TRBJ2-5 | TRBD2 | TRBV7-9 | - | TGTGCCAGCAGCTTACTTAGCGGGGGGGCCGTAGAGACCCAGTACTTC | CASSLLSGGAVETQYF
TRBJ2-5 | TRBD2 | TRBV11-2 | - | TGTGCCAGCAGCTTCCCCCTAGGGACTAGCGGGGACCAAGAGACCCAGTACTTC | CASSFPLGTSGDQETQYF
TRBJ1-2 | TRBD1 | TRBV10-3 | - | TGTGCCATCTTCGCCTCTTCGATCGGGGACAGAGATGGCTACACCTTC | CAIFASSIGDRDGYTF
TRBJ1-4 | - | TRBV12-3/TRBV12-4 | - | TGTGCCAGCAGCGCCGGGTCCATAGAAAAACTGTTTTTT | CASSAGSIEKLFF
TRBJ1-6 | TRBD1 | TRBV4-3 | - | TGCGCCAGCAGCCAAGACAGGGGGCTTGATTCACCCCTCCACTTT | CASSQDRGLDSPLHF
TRBJ1-4 | TRBD1 | TRBV5-1 | - | TGCGCCAGCAGCCCCGGGACAGGGAGCGGTGAAAAACTGTTTTTT | CASSPGTGSGEKLFF
TRBJ1-5 | - | TRBV7-2 | - | TGTGCCAGCAGCCCGGGTGGGAATCAGCCCCAGCATTTT | CASSPGGNQPQHF
TRBJ2-1 | - | TRBV12-3/TRBV12-4 | - | TGTGCCAGCTCACTCCTAATTCAGCAGTTCTTC | CASSLLIQQFF
TRBJ1-1 | - | TRBV3-1/TRBV3-2 | - | TGTGCCAGCAGCAACCCAAGTGGCTCTGAAGCTTTCTTT | CASSNPSGSEAFF
TRBJ1-2 | - | TRBV29-1 | - | TGCAGCGTTGAGGACAGCTTCGGCTATGGCTACACCTTC | CSVEDSFGYGYTF
TRBJ1-2 | - | TRBV6-1 | - | TGTGCCAGCAGTGAAACCCTCGGGTTGCTAGGCTACACCTTC | CASSETLGLLGYTF
TRBJ1-2 | TRBD1 | TRBV28 | - | TGTGCCAGCAGTTCTAAGGGGGCGAGCGGCTACACCTTC | CASSSKGASGYTF
TRBJ1-2 | - | TRBV10-3 | few | TGTGCCATCAGTCCTCAGGCAGATATTGGCTACACCTTC | CAISPQADIGYTF
TRBJ2-2 | TRBD1 | TRBV2 | - | TGTGCCAGCAGTGTGACAGGGGGCACCGGGGAGCTGTTTTTT | CASSVTGGTGELFF